The entry below describes one TCR beta chain. No antigen is known for it. This record comes from a study of cytomegalovirus exposure and HLA in healthy donors. Sequenced by immunoSEQ multiplex PCR; TCRdb stores in-frame clones only, minus some. This table has about 83,000 clones, about 96% appearing once. The donors were in the 120-subject validation cohort; that cohort was separate from the roughly 700-subject first cohort. The CDR3 extends over 14 amino acids. The germline CDR1 and CDR2 sequences are MNHEY and SVGAGI. Deletions cut 3 bases from V and 4 bases from J, with 9 bases between. Study observations and caveats: The authors enumerated over 150 TCR beta chains as linked to cytomegalovirus.

The chain uses TRBV6-5 and TRBJ2-2, with unresolved D. The sequenced sample was PBMCs. This clonotype originated in a woman younger than 30 in good health and CMV-seronegative. CDR3 sequence (DNA): TGTGCCAGCAGTTATGAGCGTGCCACCGGGGAGCTGTTTTTT. Protein: CASSYERATGELFF.